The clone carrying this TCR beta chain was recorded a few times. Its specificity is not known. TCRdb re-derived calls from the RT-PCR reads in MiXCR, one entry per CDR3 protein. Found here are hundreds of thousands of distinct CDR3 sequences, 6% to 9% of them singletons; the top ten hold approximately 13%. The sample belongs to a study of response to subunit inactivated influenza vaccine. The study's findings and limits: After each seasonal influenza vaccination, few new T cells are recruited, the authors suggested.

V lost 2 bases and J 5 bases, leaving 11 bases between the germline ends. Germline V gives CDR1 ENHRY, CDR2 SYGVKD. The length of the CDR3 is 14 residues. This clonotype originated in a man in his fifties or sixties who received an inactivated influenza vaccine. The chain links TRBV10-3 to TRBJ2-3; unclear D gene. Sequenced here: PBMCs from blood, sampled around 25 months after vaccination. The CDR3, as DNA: TGTGCCATCAGTGAGAGAAGACCTGGAGATACGCAGTATTTT. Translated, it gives CAISERRPGDTQYF.